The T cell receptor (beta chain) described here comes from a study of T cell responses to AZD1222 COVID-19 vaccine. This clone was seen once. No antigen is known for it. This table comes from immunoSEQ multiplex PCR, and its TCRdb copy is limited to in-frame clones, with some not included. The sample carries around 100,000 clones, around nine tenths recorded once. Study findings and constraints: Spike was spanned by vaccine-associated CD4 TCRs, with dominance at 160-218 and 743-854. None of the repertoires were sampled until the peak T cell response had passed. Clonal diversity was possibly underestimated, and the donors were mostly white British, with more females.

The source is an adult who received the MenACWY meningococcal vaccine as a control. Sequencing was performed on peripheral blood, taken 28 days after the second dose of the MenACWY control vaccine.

The DNA for the CDR3 is TGTGCCAGTAGGGACGGACGACTGAACACTGAAGCTTTCTTT. Amino acid sequence: CASRDGRLNTEAFF. The chain recombines TRBV19 with TRBJ1-1; no clear D. This CDR3 has 14 residues. Trimming cost V 6 bases and J 0 bases, with 11 bases left between them. Per the germline V gene, CDR1 is LNHDA and CDR2 is SQIVND (reference sequence).